This T cell receptor (beta chain) was recorded in a study of blood T cell repertoires in COVID-19. Overall study context: The origin of the acute and convalescent COVID-19 samples was the United States, Italy and Spain.

The authors' processing: Scientists estimated how many nucleated cells there were by amplifying reference gene primers. Assay used: immunoSEQ multiplex PCR; TCRdb lists only in-frame clones, some missing. V and J calls and clone size are those listed in that table; D and trimming were worked out from the DNA. The table lists a few hundred thousand clones, 85% of them singletons. CDR1 and CDR2 (germline): MNHEY, SVGEGT. This CDR3 comprises 16 residues. V lost 5 bases, J lost 3 bases, and 9 bases stayed unmatched. Seattle patients were enrolled while actively infected and followed longitudinally. This clone was recorded only once.

V usage is TRBV6-2 or TRBV6-3 and J usage is TRBJ2-5; 10 nucleotides agree with TRBD1. Input material: peripheral blood. The source is a woman between 70 and 85 years old with COVID-19, enrolled during active disease. The CDR3 region is CASSPHGQGGEETQYF. The CDR3 DNA is TGTGCCAGCAGTCCCCACGGACAGGGGGGGGAAGAGACCCAGTACTTC.